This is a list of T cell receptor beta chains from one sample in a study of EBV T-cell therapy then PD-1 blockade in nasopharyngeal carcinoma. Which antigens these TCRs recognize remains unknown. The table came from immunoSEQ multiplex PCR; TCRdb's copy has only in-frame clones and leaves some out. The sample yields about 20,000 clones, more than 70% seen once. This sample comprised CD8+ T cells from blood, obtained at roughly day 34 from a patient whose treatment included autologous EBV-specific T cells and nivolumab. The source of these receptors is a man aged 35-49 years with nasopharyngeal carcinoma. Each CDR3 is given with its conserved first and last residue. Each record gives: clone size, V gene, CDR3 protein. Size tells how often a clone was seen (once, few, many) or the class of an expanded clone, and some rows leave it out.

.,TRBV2,CASSEGQVHGYF
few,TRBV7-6,CASSPPGGLEQYF
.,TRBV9,CASSVGGTPSYEQYF
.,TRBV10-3,CAISDGGNYGYTF
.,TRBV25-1,CASSYSGPGNTIYF
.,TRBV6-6,CASSYYGGALNEQFF
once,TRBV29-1,CSVPTGGRGYTF
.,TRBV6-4,CASSDSFKGMGQFF
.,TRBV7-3,CASSSSGGNEQFF
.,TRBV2,CAGVGQGKPYEQYF
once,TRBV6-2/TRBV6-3,CASSYGGFGDTQYF
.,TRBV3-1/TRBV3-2,CASSQMTSGGEQYF
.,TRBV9,CASTRGAYGYTF
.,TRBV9,CASSLSAGGKETQYF
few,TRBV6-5,CASSYSTSGGATQYF
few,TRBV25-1,CASRENYGYTF
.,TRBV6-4,CASSPTGGNTGELFF
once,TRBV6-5,CASTSRAHNSPLHF
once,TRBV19,CASRANEKLFF
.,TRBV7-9,CASSIDPRGPYNEQFF
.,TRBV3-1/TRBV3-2,CASSQEANSPLHF
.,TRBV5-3,CAGKTGTMNTEAFF
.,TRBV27,CASSLVQGISYEQYF
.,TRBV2,CASSSYGTGRYEQYF
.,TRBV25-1,CASTSEAYEQYF
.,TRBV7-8,CASSPQGARLSF
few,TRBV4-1,CASSPEWAGGLQETQYF
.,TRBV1,CTSSRDSKRDYNSPLHF